Each of the 22 T cell receptor beta chains below was sequenced from the same sample in a study of blood T cell repertoires in COVID-19. Here immunoSEQ multiplex PCR was the method, and the copy in TCRdb shows in-frame clones only, minus some. The sample yields about 320,000 clones, roughly 90% seen once. What was sequenced was PBMCs or T cells enriched from blood (not recorded which). Receptor source: a man in his 60s who had recovered from COVID-19.

The chain is built from TRBV6-1 and TRBJ1-2; 7 bases agree with TRBD1. CDR1 is MNHNS and CDR2 is SASEGT in the germline V gene. This CDR3 comprises 13 residues. The V and J ends lost 2 bases and 6 bases, in that order; junction bases with no gene match: 3. The CDR3: CASSERGLDGYTF. CDR3 DNA sequence: TGTGCCAGCAGTGAAAGGGGGCTCGATGGCTACACCTTC.

This chain links TRBV3-1 (or the pseudogene TRBV3-2) with TRBJ1-4; 10 bases are shared with TRBD1. The CDR3 runs to 15 residues. The trim removed 8 bases at V and 7 bases at J, leaving 10 bases unmatched. CDR1 and CDR2 (germline): LGHDT, YNNKEL (reference sequence). The CDR3 loop reads CASGRGTGVREKLFF. The CDR3 DNA sequence: TGTGCCAGCGGGCGGGGGACAGGGGTCCGTGAAAAACTGTTTTTT.

V gene TRBV6-5 combines with J gene TRBJ2-2, with D possibly TRBD2 on 6 matching bases. Per the germline V gene, CDR1 is MNHEY and CDR2 is SVGAGI. CDR3 length equals 16 residues. Trimming pared 4 bases from V and 0 bases from J, leaving 12 bases between. The CDR3 sequence is CASSSRTGANTGELFF. The DNA of the CDR3 is TGTGCCAGCAGTTCGCGGACGGGGGCGAACACCGGGGAGCTGTTTTTT.

The rearrangement joins TRBV4-2 to TRBJ2-2; 11 bases map to TRBD2. This CDR3 is 21 amino acids long. Germline values: CDR1 LGHNA, CDR2 YNFKEQ. The V and J ends lost 0 bases and 0 bases, in that order; junction bases with no gene match: 12. The CDR3 protein is CASSQETSGRGLLANTGELFF. CDR3 DNA sequence: TGTGCCAGCAGCCAAGAAACTAGCGGGAGAGGATTGTTAGCGAACACCGGGGAGCTGTTTTTT.

The V gene is TRBV19, the J gene TRBJ2-7, with 10 bases aligning to TRBD1. This CDR3 contains 14 residues. The trim removed 6 bases at V and 2 bases at J, leaving 4 bases unmatched. The germline CDR1 and CDR2 sequences are LNHDA and SQIVND (reference sequence). DNA for the CDR3: TGTGCCAGTAGGGTAGGACAGGGGGCCTACGAGCAGTACTTC. Its protein product is CASRVGQGAYEQYF.

The CDR3 spells CSASSQGLHTQYF. CDR3 nucleotide sequence: TGCAGTGCTAGTAGTCAGGGGTTGCATACGCAGTATTTT. V gene TRBV20-1 combines with J gene TRBJ2-3; tentatively, D is TRBD1 (6 bases). The V and J ends lost 3 bases and 7 bases respectively, with 14 bases between them. From germline, CDR1 is DFQATT and CDR2 SNEGSKA (reference sequence). The CDR3 extends over 13 amino acids.

The chain is built from TRBV12-2 and TRBJ2-7; the D call of TRBD2 is as the table states it, not checked on the DNA. TRBV12-2 is listed as a pseudogene. The CDR3 is made up of 17 amino acids. The DNA for the CDR3 is TGTGCAAGTCGCTACCGTCGGCTAGCGGGCGTTTCCTACGAGCAGTACTTC. Translated, it gives CASRYRRLAGVSYEQYF.

The chain carries TRBV7-2 and TRBJ2-5, with 11 bases that match TRBD2. Germline assignment: CDR1 SGHTA and CDR2 FQGNSA. Trimming took 1 base from V and 2 from J; bases not matched to a gene: 9. CDR3 length equals 18 residues. The CDR3 region has the DNA TGTGCCAGCAGCTTAGTTACTAGCGGGAGAGGAGGGCAAGAGACCCAGTACTTC. Translated: CASSLVTSGRGGQETQYF. The full variable domain, with the rest looked up from reference TRBV7-2 and TRBJ2-5, is GAGVSQSPSNKVTEKGKDVELRCDPISGHTALYWYRQSLGQGLEFLIYFQGNSAPDKSGLPSDRFSAERTGGSVSTLTIQRTQQEDSAVYLCASSLVTSGRGGQETQYFGPGTRLLVL.

V and J are TRBV28 and TRBJ1-2, with 8 bases aligning to TRBD1. CDR1 and CDR2 (germline): MDHEN, SYDVKM. The V gene end was trimmed by 5 bases and the J gene end by 4 bases; junction bases not matched to a gene: 9. CDR3 length: 15 amino acids. The CDR3 sequence: CASSNPGQGFYGYTF. The CDR3 DNA reads as TGTGCCAGCAGTAACCCTGGACAGGGCTTCTATGGCTACACCTTC.

A note on this clone: This sample includes further DNA sequences coding for the same CDR3. The chain employs TRBV7-8 and TRBJ2-7, with D unclear. Trimming left V 5 bases short and J 2 bases short, with 4 bases between. Germline loops: CDR1 SGHVS, CDR2 FQNEAQ. The CDR3 spans 11 residues. The CDR3 nucleotides are TGTGCCAGCAGCCCCGCCTACGAGCAGTACTTC. This codes for CASSPAYEQYF.

This clone was detected once. The CDR3 is CASSFADGNTIYF. DNA for the CDR3: TGCGCCAGCAGCTTTGCAGATGGAAACACCATATATTTT. V is TRBV5-1 and J is TRBJ1-3; D not certain. This CDR3 contains 13 residues. The germline V and J ends were trimmed by 2 bases and 3 bases, with 6 bases remaining between them. Per germline, CDR1 SGHRS and CDR2 YFSETQ.

The V gene is TRBV29-1, the J gene TRBJ2-7; TRBD1 matches 7 bases. The CDR3 contains 12 residues. The germline V gene encodes CDR1 SQVTM and CDR2 ANQGSEA. The junction had 6 bases not matched to a gene; V was cut back by 5 bases and J by 5 bases. CDR3 sequence reads: CSVSRGLDEQYF. The CDR3 nucleotides read TGCAGCGTTTCCAGGGGGTTGGACGAGCAGTACTTC.

V and J are TRBV18 and TRBJ1-4, with 10 bases matching TRBD1. CDR1 KGHSH and CDR2 LQKENI come from the germline V gene. The CDR3 contains 18 residues. After removal of 3 bases from V and 4 bases from J, the junction contained 11 bases not matched to a gene. CDR3 protein: CASSPSRQGAQGNEKLFF. DNA for the CDR3: TGTGCCAGCTCACCTTCGAGACAGGGGGCGCAGGGTAATGAAAAACTGTTTTTT.

The CDR3 loop is CASRVRRRETDPPGYGYTF. The CDR3 bases are TGTGCCAGTAGGGTCCGACGGCGGGAGACAGACCCCCCTGGCTATGGCTACACCTTC. This chain links TRBV19 with TRBJ1-2; D may be TRBD1 (5 bases). Germline CDR1 is LNHDA and CDR2 is SQIVND (reference sequence). CDR3 length equals 19 residues. The V end was cut by 6 bases, the J end by 4 bases, with 30 bases between. Supplemented by reference TRBV19 and TRBJ1-2, the full variable domain reads DGGITQSPKYLFRKEGQNVTLSCEQNLNHDAMYWYRQDPGQGLRLIYYSQIVNDFQKGDIAEGYSVSREKKESFPLTVTSAQKNPTAFYLCASRVRRRETDPPGYGYTFGSGTRLTVV.

The sample holds one count of this clone. This chain uses TRBV18 with TRBJ2-5; the match to TRBD2 covers 7 bases. The V gene's germline CDR1 is KGHSH and CDR2 LQKENI. After removal of 3 bases from V and 5 bases from J, the junction contained 12 bases not matched to a gene. This CDR3 has 16 residues. CDR3 coding DNA: TGTGCCAGCTCACCCCCCAGAGGACGGGGGGAGGAGACCCAGTACTTC. Translation: CASSPPRGRGEETQYF.

The table lists this clone with a count of one. CDR3 region: CSVEDRDIYHYEQYF. The CDR3 DNA is TGCAGCGTTGAAGATAGGGACATCTATCACTACGAGCAGTACTTC. The chain carries TRBV29-1 and TRBJ2-7; TRBD1 might be the D (6 bases). The CDR3 has 15 amino acids. V was pared by 0 bases and J by 3 bases, with 15 bases between. The germline V gene encodes CDR1 SQVTM and CDR2 ANQGSEA.

The J gene is TRBJ2-5, the V gene TRBV21-1; the D call TRBD2 from the table was never checked on the DNA. TRBV21-1 is shown as a pseudogene. This CDR3 region has 15 residues. The chain's CDR3 is CASSYIAGTQETQYF. CDR3 nucleotides: TGTGCCAGCAGCTATATAGCGGGAACCCAAGAGACCCAGTACTTC.

The chain carries TRBV9 and TRBJ1-5; possible D gene TRBD1, 6 bases. V lost 0 bases to trimming and J lost 2 bases, with 12 bases between them. This CDR3 has 16 amino acids. Germline loops: CDR1 SGDLS, CDR2 YYNGEE. The CDR3 sequence: CASSVGAGAGNQPQHF. In nucleotides, the CDR3 is TGTGCCAGCAGCGTAGGGGCAGGGGCGGGCAATCAGCCCCAGCATTTT.

In nucleotides, the CDR3 is TGTGCCAGCAGCCCTGGGACAGGGTTATACAATGAGCAGTTCTTC. This translates into CASSPGTGLYNEQFF. V is TRBV25-1 and J is TRBJ2-1, with 9 bases identical to TRBD1. J was trimmed by 4 bases and V by 6 bases; bases with no gene match: 7. The CDR3 runs 15 residues. Germline CDR1 and CDR2: MGHDK and SYGVNS.

The V call is TRBV18, the J call TRBJ2-7; D gene ambiguous. The V end lost 6 bases, the J end lost 6 bases, and 9 bases lay between the germline ends. Germline V gene data show CDR1 as KGHSH and CDR2 as LQKENI. This CDR3 spans 11 amino acids. Here the CDR3 DNA reads TGTGCCAGCTCGTCTACCTTCGAGCAGTACTTC. This sequence encodes CASSSTFEQYF.

V and J are TRBV28 and TRBJ2-5; 7 bases are a match to TRBD1. The CDR3 contains 14 residues. Germline V lookup: CDR1 MDHEN, CDR2 SYDVKM. The V gene end was trimmed by 6 bases and the J gene end by 4 bases; junction bases not matched to a gene: 8. The CDR3 loop is CASRRDRVRETQYF. The DNA of the CDR3 is TGTGCCAGCAGACGCGACAGGGTTAGAGAGACCCAGTACTTC.

V gene TRBV5-4 combines with J gene TRBJ2-3; possible D gene TRBD1, 6 bases. The V gene lost 4 bases and the J gene lost 0 bases, with 9 bases spanning the gap. Germline CDR1 and CDR2: SGHNT and YYREEE (reference sequence). The CDR3 runs to 14 residues. The CDR3 region has the DNA TGTGCCAGCAGCAGACAGGCTAGCACAGATACGCAGTATTTT. Translation: CASSRQASTDTQYF.